This record concerns one TCR beta chain sequence. Its antigen is still unknown. The length of the CDR3 is 16 residues. V gave up 5 bases and J gave up 4 bases, with 20 bases separating them. Germline values: CDR1 SGHVS, CDR2 FQNEAQ. Profiled with immunoSEQ multiplex PCR; TCRdb holds only in-frame clones, not every one. This sample has 5,600 or so clones, with about 72% found just once. Lamina propria and intraepithelial lymphocytes were released by processing graft tissue. These data belong to a study of graft-versus-host responses after intestinal transplantation. Study background: In this cohort, recipients had multivisceral, liver-intestinal, or isolated intestinal transplants. Recipients across the board were started on anti-thymocyte globulin induction, then kept on tacrolimus and steroids for roughly 3 years.

Regarding the study as a whole: Early post-transplant HvG declines tracked with peak circulating GvH clone levels. The recipient marrow held GvH clones, and some of them showed up first in ileum or blood.

The gene calls are TRBV7-8 and TRBJ1-1; perhaps TRBD1 as D (6 bases). The receptor comes from a human patient who received an intestinal transplant, so some T cells may come from the graft donor. The sample here was ileum tissue, taken about 250 days after intestinal transplant. In nucleotides, the CDR3 is TGTGCCAGCAGCCAACGGGGTAGGGGGTATGGCACTGAAGCTTTCTTT. Its translation is CASSQRGRGYGTEAFF.